This record looks at one T cell receptor beta chain sequence and its context. What it binds is not known. This entry comes from a study of T cell repertoires in cytomegalovirus infection. TCRdb analysed the reads with MiXCR anew, one entry per CDR3 protein. The table includes 700,000 to 850,000 distinct CDR3 sequences, 30% to 35% detected once. CDR1 and CDR2 from the germline V gene are SGHTA and FQGTGA. The ends were cut back, 5 bases at V and 0 bases at J, with 10 bases in the middle. CDR3 length equals 14 residues. The sequence derives from a human donor in good health (CMV status not recorded). Some clones in this sample may be carry-over from other donors' samples. The material was cultured CD8+ T cells from PBMCs, obtained from culture after CMV antigen stimulation. This rearrangement joins TRBV7-3 to TRBJ1-2; no clear D. CDR3 DNA sequence: TGTGCCAGCAGCGAAGGAAGGCCTAACTATGGCTACACCTTC. Its protein product is CASSEGRPNYGYTF.